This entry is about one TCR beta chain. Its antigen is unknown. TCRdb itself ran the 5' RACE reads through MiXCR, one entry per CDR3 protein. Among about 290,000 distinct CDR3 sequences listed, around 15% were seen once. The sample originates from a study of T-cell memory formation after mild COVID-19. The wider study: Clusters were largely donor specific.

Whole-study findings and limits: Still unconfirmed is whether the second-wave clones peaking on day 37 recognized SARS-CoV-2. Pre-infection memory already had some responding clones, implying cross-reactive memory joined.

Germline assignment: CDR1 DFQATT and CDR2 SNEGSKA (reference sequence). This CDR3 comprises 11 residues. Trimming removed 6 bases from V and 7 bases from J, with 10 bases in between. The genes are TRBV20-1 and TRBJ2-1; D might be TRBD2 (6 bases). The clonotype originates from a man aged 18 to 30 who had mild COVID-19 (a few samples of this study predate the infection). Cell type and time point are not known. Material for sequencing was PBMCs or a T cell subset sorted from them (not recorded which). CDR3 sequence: CSAERENEQFF. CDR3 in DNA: TGCAGTGCCGAACGGGAGAATGAGCAGTTCTTC.